These 18 T cell receptor beta chains originate from one sample sequenced in a study of beta chain features in type 1 diabetes. TCRB transcripts that were expressed got sequenced, as all of the isolated RNA had been reverse transcribed. Sequenced by immunoSEQ multiplex PCR; TCRdb stores in-frame clones only, minus some. The table lists 30,000 or so clones, around 60% of them singletons. These receptors lack a known antigen. Overall study findings and caveats: Type 1 diabetes patients had moderately but significantly shorter TCRB CDR3s in all four CD4+ subsets.

Sequences were obtained from Tregs from blood. The receptors were sampled from a woman in her 30s with type 1 diabetes.

This clone was seen a handful of times. This chain joins TRBV10-3 and TRBJ1-5; D not certain. There are 14 residues in the CDR3. Germline CDR1 and CDR2: ENHRY and SYGVKD. Trimming cost V 4 bases and J 3 bases, with 10 bases left between them. This CDR3 reads CAISGMEANQPQHF. The DNA of the CDR3 is TGTGCCATCAGTGGGATGGAGGCCAATCAGCCCCAGCATTTT.

V is TRBV13 and J is TRBJ2-3; 10 nucleotides line up with TRBD2. Per germline, CDR1 PRHDT and CDR2 FYEKMQ (reference sequence). The CDR3 length is 18 residues. The J segment lost 4 bases and the V segment lost 5 bases, leaving 15 bases of the junction unmatched. The CDR3 bases are TGTGCCAGCAGCGCCCGGCGGGCTAGCGGGAGTCCGGCAGATACGCAGTATTTT. Translation gives CASSARRASGSPADTQYF.

This chain joins TRBV5-1 and TRBJ1-1, with TRBD1 as a possible D gene (5 bases). Between the trimmed V and J ends, which lost 0 bases and 5 bases, there was a span of 11 bases. The CDR3 contains 14 residues. The germline V gene encodes CDR1 SGHRS and CDR2 YFSETQ. The CDR3 loop is CASSLVTGATEAFF. The CDR3 bases are TGCGCCAGCAGCTTGGTCACTGGGGCTACTGAAGCTTTCTTT.

Worth noting for this clone: This CDR3 is missing its conserved last phenylalanine or tryptophan, likely due to a read error. The DNA is left out, because the CDR3 cannot be placed on it with certainty; the CDR3 is given as TCRdb lists it. The V call is TRBV2, the J call TRBJ1-2; the table assigns TRBD1, which was not confirmed against the DNA. Ends included, the CDR3 has 14 residues. Germline CDR1 SNHLY, CDR2 FYNNEI. CDR3 protein: CASSEAGTGLTLFN.

This clone was recorded a few times. This rearrangement joins TRBV10-2 to TRBJ2-5; 11 bases match TRBD2. J gave up 9 bases and V 6 bases, and 12 bases lay outside the gene matches. Germline V gene sequence: CDR1 WSHSY, CDR2 SAAADI. CDR3 length: 15 amino acids. The CDR3 DNA reads as TGCGCCAGCAGCATGGGACTAGCGGCCCAGGCGGCCCAGTACTTC. Translation: CASSMGLAAQAAQYF.

This CDR3 reads CASQGLAFYEQYF. The CDR3 DNA reads as TGTGCCAGCCAGGGACTAGCGTTTTACGAGCAGTACTTC. The chain has TRBV25-1 and TRBJ2-7, with 10 bases that match TRBD2. V dropped 8 bases and J dropped 4; count of bases not matched to a gene: 5. The CDR3 is 13 amino acids. CDR1 MGHDK and CDR2 SYGVNS come from the germline V gene.

The V call is TRBV27, the J call TRBJ1-5; no definite D call. Germline V gives CDR1 MNHEY, CDR2 SMNVEV (reference sequence). CDR3 length: 15 amino acids. The germline V and J ends were trimmed by 4 bases and 5 bases, with 15 bases remaining between them. The CDR3 reads CASSSTGWPDQPQHF. As DNA, the CDR3 is TGTGCCAGCAGTTCAACGGGGTGGCCGGATCAGCCCCAGCATTTT.

The chain combines TRBV15 with TRBJ2-1; TRBD1 agrees at 7 bases. The CDR3 totals 15 residues. The V and J ends lost 4 bases and 10 bases, in that order; junction bases with no gene match: 13. Germline V gives CDR1 LNHNV, CDR2 YYDKDF (reference sequence). The CDR3 DNA reads as TGTGCCACCAGCACCAGGGACAGCTCTCTCGGGGAGCAGTTCTTC. This encodes CATSTRDSSLGEQFF.

This chain connects TRBV11-2 to TRBJ1-4; D is ambiguous. The CDR3 consists of 14 residues. Germline CDR1 reads SGHAT; CDR2 reads FQNNGV. Trimming cost V 3 bases and J 10 bases, with 15 bases left between them. CDR3 sequence (DNA): TGTGCCAGCAGCTTTGCTGCCCGGGTCCCAAAACTGTTTTTT. Its translation: CASSFAARVPKLFF.

The CDR3 region is CASSSRREGRDTQYF. As DNA, the CDR3 is TGTGCCAGCAGCTCCCGCCGGGAGGGCCGAGATACGCAGTATTTT. V gene TRBV4-2 combines with J gene TRBJ2-3; 8 positions agree with TRBD2. V was pared by 5 bases and J by 5 bases, with 9 bases of the junction left unmatched. Per the germline V gene, CDR1 is LGHNA and CDR2 is YNFKEQ. CDR3 size: 15 residues.

In its sample, this clone was seen a few times. V gene TRBV19 combines with J gene TRBJ1-5, with 8 bases aligning to TRBD1. The CDR3 runs to 15 residues. The V segment lost 5 bases and the J segment 5 bases; nucleotides outside the gene matches: 8. Per the germline V gene, CDR1 is LNHDA and CDR2 is SQIVND (reference sequence). DNA of the CDR3: TGTGCCAGTAGTCGGACAGGGAGGGACCATCAGCCCCAGCATTTT. Translated: CASSRTGRDHQPQHF.

The rearrangement joins TRBV7-6 to TRBJ2-7; TRBD1 is a possible D gene (6 bases). The germline CDR1 and CDR2 sequences are SGHVS and FNYEAQ. V was trimmed by 2 bases and J by 5 bases, leaving 13 bases between them. CDR3 length: 14 amino acids. The CDR3 sequence: CASSLYTGTHEQYF. CDR3 DNA: TGTGCCAGCAGCTTATACACAGGGACCCACGAGCAGTACTTC.

This sequence joins TRBV6-5 and TRBJ2-1; 7 bases fit TRBD2. Trimming cost V 7 bases and J 8 bases; bases outside gene matches: 8. CDR3 length equals 13 residues. Germline V CDR1 and CDR2: MNHEY, SVGAGI. The CDR3 is CASNGGSLYEQFF. The CDR3 nucleotides read TGTGCCAGCAACGGCGGGAGTCTTTATGAGCAGTTCTTC.

Here the CDR3 DNA reads TGTGCCTGGAGTGTATTAGACGGGTACGAGCAGTACTTC. Amino acids: CAWSVLDGYEQYF. The rearrangement links TRBV30 to TRBJ2-7; D uncertain. The CDR3 has 13 amino acids. V was pared by 0 bases and J by 4 bases, with 10 bases between. Germline assignment: CDR1 GTSNPN and CDR2 SVGIG (reference sequence).

This clone appeared a few times. V is TRBV28 and J is TRBJ2-7, with D uncertain. This CDR3 contains 15 residues. The V end was cut by 3 bases, the J end by 2 bases, with 14 bases between. Per germline, CDR1 MDHEN and CDR2 SYDVKM. This CDR3 reads CASSLSAEPAYEQYF. In DNA form, the CDR3 reads TGTGCCAGCAGTTTGTCGGCGGAACCGGCCTACGAGCAGTACTTC.

CDR3 bases: TGTGCCAGTATGGGACAGGGGGATTCACCCCTCCACTTT. It translates to CASMGQGDSPLHF. The chain couples TRBV19 to TRBJ1-6; 11 bases align to TRBD1. The V and J ends lost 7 bases and 8 bases, in that order; junction bases with no gene match: 1. The CDR3 consists of 13 residues. CDR1 LNHDA and CDR2 SQIVND come from the germline V gene (reference sequence).

This sequence joins TRBV6-6 and TRBJ2-1, with 7 bases aligning to TRBD2. CDR1 is MNHNY, CDR2 SVGAGI, per germline (reference sequence). This CDR3 is 12 amino acids long. Unmatched junction bases numbered 10, after V lost 5 bases and J lost 15 bases. The CDR3 DNA reads TGTGCCAGCAGTCAGACTAGCCGGGACGTGTTCTTC. Protein sequence: CASSQTSRDVFF.

There are a few counts of this clone. V gene TRBV5-6 combines with J gene TRBJ2-3; TRBD2 matches at 9 bases. Germline CDR1 reads SGHDT; CDR2 reads YYEEEE. V trimming: 4 bases; J trimming: 0 bases; junction bases outside the gene matches: 3. The CDR3 consists of 15 residues. The CDR3 protein is CASSHLAGSTDTQYF. The CDR3 region has the DNA TGTGCCAGCAGCCATCTAGCGGGAAGCACAGATACGCAGTATTTT.